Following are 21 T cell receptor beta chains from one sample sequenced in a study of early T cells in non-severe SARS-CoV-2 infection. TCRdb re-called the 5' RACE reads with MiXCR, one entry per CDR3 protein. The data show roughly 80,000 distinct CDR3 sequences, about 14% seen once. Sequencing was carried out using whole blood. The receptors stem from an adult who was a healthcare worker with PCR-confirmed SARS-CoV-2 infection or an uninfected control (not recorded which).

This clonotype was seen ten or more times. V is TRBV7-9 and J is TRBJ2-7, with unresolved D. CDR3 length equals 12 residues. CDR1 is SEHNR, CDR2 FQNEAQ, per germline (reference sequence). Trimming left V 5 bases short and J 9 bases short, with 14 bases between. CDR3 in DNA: TGTGCCAGCAGCCTCGACCCGGTGACGCAGTACTTC. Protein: CASSLDPVTQYF.

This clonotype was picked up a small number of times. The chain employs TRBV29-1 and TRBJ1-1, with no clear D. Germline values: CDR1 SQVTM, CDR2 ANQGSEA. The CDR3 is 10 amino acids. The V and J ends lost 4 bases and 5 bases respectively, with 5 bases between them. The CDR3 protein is CSVVGTEAFF. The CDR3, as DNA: TGCAGCGTTGTAGGGACTGAAGCTTTCTTT.

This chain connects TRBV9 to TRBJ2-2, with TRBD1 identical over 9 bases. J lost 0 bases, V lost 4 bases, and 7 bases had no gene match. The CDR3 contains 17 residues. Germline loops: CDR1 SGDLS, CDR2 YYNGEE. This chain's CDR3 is CASSIEDRGSNTGELFF. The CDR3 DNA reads TGTGCCAGCAGCATAGAGGACAGGGGTTCGAACACCGGGGAGCTGTTTTTT. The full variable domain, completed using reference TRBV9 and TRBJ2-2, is DSGVTQTPKHLITATGQRVTLRCSPRSGDLSVYWYQQSLDQGLQFLIQYYNGEERAKGNILERFSAQQFPDLHSELNLSSLELGDSALYFCASSIEDRGSNTGELFFGEGSRLTVL.

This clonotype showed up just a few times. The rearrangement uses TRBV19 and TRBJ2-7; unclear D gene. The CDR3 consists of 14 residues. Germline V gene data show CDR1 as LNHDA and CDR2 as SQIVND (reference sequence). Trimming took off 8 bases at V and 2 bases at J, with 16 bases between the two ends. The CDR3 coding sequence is TGTGCCAGTGGAAAGGGATCGAGGCCCTACGAGCAGTACTTC. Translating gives CASGKGSRPYEQYF.

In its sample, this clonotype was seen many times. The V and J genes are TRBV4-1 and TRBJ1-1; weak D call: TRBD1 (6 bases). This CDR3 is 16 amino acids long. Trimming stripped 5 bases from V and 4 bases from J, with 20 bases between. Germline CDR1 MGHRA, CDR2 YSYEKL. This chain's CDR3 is CASSSLQGTMSTEAFF. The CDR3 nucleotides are TGCGCCAGCAGCTCATTACAGGGTACGATGTCCACTGAAGCTTTCTTT.

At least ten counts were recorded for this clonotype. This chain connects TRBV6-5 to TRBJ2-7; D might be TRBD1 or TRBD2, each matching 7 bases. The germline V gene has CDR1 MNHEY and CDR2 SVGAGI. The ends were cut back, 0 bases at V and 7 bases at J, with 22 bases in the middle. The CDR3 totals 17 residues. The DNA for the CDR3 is TGTGCCAGCAGTTACTCGATTTCGGGACAGAGGCGGGGGGAGCAGTACTTC. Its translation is CASSYSISGQRRGEQYF.

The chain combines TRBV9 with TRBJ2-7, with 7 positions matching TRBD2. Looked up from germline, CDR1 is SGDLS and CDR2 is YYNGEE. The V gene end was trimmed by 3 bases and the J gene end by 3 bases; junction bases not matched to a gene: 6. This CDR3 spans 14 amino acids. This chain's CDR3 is CASSASGTNYEQYF. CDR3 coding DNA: TGTGCCAGCAGCGCCAGCGGGACTAACTACGAGCAGTACTTC. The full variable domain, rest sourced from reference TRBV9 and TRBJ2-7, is DSGVTQTPKHLITATGQRVTLRCSPRSGDLSVYWYQQSLDQGLQFLIQYYNGEERAKGNILERFSAQQFPDLHSELNLSSLELGDSALYFCASSASGTNYEQYFGPGTRLTVT.

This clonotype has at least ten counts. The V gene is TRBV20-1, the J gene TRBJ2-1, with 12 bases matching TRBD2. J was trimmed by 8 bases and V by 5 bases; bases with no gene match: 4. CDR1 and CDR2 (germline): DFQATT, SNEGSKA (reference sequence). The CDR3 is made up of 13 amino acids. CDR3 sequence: CSARLAGVYEQFF. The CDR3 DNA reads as TGCAGTGCTCGACTAGCGGGAGTGTATGAGCAGTTCTTC.

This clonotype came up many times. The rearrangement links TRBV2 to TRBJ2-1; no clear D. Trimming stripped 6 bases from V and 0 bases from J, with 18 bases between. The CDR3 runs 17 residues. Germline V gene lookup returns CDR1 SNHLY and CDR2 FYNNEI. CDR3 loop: CASRARIVTSSYNEQFF. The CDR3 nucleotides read TGTGCCAGCAGGGCTAGGATAGTGACGAGCTCCTACAATGAGCAGTTCTTC.

CDR3 amino acids: CASSLDLAGGGLFF. CDR3 coding DNA: TGTGCCAGCAGCTTGGATCTAGCGGGAGGGGGTCTGTTCTTC. The J gene is TRBJ2-1, the V gene TRBV5-6, with 12 bases matching TRBD2. From germline, CDR1 is SGHDT and CDR2 YYEEEE. CDR3 length equals 14 residues. The V gene end was trimmed by 0 bases and the J gene end by 15 bases; junction bases not matched to a gene: 7. Based on the CDR3 plus reference TRBV5-6 and TRBJ2-1, the full variable domain is DAGVTQSPTHLIKTRGQQVTLRCSPKSGHDTVSWYQQALGQGPQFIFQYYEEEERQRGNFPDRFSGHQFPNYSSELNVNALLLGDSALYLCASSLDLAGGGLFFGPGTRLTVL.

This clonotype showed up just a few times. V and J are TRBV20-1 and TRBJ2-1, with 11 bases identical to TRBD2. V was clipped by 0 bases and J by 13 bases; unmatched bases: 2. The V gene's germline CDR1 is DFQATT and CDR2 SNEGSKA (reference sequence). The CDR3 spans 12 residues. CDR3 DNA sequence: TGCAGTGCTAGAGATAGCGGGAGGGCCCAGTTCTTC. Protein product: CSARDSGRAQFF.

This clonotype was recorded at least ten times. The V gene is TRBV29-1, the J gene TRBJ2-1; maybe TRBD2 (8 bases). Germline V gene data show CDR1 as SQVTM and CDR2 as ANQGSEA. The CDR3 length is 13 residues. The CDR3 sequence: CSSGTRQGNEQFF. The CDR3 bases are TGCAGTTCCGGGACTAGACAGGGCAATGAGCAGTTCTTC.

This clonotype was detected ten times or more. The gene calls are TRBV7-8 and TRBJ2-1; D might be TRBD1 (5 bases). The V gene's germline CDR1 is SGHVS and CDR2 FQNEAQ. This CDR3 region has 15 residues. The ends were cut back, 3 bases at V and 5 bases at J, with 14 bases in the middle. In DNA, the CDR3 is TGTGCCAGCAGCTTCCGTCGGACAACCGACAATGAGCAGTTCTTC. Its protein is CASSFRRTTDNEQFF.

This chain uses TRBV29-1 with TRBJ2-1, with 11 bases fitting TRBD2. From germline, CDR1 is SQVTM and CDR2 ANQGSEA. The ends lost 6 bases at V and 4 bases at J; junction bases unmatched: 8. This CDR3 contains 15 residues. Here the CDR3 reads CSVDGTSGSYNEQFF. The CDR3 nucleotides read TGCAGCGTCGATGGGACTAGCGGATCTTACAATGAGCAGTTCTTC.

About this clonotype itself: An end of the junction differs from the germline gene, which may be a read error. Written as DNA, the CDR3 is TGTGCCAGCAGTTCACAGTACTCCTGCGAGCAGTACTTC. Amino acid sequence: CASSSQYSCEQYF. V usage is TRBV12-3 or TRBV12-4 and J usage is TRBJ2-7; no definite D call. This CDR3 contains 13 residues.

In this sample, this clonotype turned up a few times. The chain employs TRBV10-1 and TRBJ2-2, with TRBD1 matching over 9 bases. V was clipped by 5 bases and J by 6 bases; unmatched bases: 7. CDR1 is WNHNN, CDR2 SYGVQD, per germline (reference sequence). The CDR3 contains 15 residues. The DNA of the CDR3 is TGCGCCAGCAGTCCCGGGACAGGGCCATCCGGGGAGCTGTTTTTT. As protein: CASSPGTGPSGELFF.

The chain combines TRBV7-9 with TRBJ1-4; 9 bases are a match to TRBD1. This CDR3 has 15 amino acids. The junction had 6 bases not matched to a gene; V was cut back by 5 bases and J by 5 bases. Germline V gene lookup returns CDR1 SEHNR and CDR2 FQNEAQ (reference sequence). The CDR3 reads CASSPGQGQNEKLFF. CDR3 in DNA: TGTGCCAGCAGCCCGGGACAGGGCCAGAATGAAAAACTGTTTTTT.

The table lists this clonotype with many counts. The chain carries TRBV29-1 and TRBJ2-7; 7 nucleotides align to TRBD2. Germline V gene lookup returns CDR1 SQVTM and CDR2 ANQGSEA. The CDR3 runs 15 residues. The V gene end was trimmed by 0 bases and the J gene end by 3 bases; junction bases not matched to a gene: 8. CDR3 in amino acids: CSVEDWDGGNYEQYF. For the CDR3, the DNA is TGCAGCGTTGAAGATTGGGACGGGGGGAACTACGAGCAGTACTTC.

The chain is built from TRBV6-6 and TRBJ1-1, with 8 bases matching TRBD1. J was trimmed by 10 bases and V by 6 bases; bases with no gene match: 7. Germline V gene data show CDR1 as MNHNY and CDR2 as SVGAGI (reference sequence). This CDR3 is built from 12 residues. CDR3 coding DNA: TGTGCCAGCAGAGGCGACAGGGGTTTAGCTTTCTTT. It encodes CASRGDRGLAFF.

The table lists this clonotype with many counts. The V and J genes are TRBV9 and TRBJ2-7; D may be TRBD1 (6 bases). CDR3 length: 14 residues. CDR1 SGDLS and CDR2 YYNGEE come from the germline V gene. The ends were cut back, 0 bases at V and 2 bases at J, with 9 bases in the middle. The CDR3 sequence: CASSVAGAPYEQYF. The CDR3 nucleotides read TGTGCCAGCAGCGTAGCAGGGGCCCCCTACGAGCAGTACTTC.

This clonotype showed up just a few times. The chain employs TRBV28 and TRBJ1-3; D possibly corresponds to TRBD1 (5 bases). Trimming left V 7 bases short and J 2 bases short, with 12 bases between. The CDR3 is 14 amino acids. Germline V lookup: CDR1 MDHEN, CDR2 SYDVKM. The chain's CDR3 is CASKFQGPGNTIYF. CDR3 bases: TGTGCCAGCAAGTTTCAGGGCCCTGGAAACACCATATATTTT.